The TCR beta chain under discussion was sequenced for a study of metastatic and nonmetastatic thyroid tumors. On the study more broadly: Peripheral blood and tumor or nodule samples from malignant and benign thyroid patients were compared.

No treatment of any kind had been given to any patient before thyroid surgery. Methods used by the authors: Clinicopathological groups supplied CDR3 differences that were used to build a distant-metastasis classifier for papillary thyroid cancer. With MiXCR, TCRdb reprocessed the PCR reads. Here the V and J calls rest on TCRdb's processing, not on the authors' analysis. Of about 32,000 clones in the sample, 15% to 20% are singletons; the top ten hold 8% to 11%. Regarding the study as a whole: Significantly greater TCR beta diversity was reportedly found in malignant thyroid tumors than in benign nodules (in blood and tumor).

This clone is medium-sized (0.01 to 0.1%) within its sample. Antigen unknown. This receptor was identified in a female donor with papillary thyroid cancer or a benign thyroid nodule (not recorded which). Some clones in this sample may be carry-over from other donors' samples. Sequenced: blood.

The CDR3 protein is CASSSELSNNYGYTF. CDR3 coding DNA: TGTGCCAGCAGCTCCGAGTTATCCAATAACTATGGCTACACCTTC. The chain employs TRBV7-2 and TRBJ1-2, with unresolved D. Trimming took 4 bases from V and 1 from J, leaving 13 bases between them. Germline-derived CDR1 and CDR2 are SGHTA and FQGNSA. The CDR3 is made up of 15 amino acids.